The following is a T cell receptor (beta chain) sequence with its context. This sample is drawn from a study of blood T cell repertoires in COVID-19. Study summary: Sites across the United States, Italy and Spain contributed samples from acute and convalescent COVID-19. T cells, B-cell-depleted T cells, or PBMCs provided the cDNA or gDNA that served as material.

Sequencing was performed with immunoSEQ multiplex PCR; in TCRdb, only in-frame clones are kept and a portion is missing. The sample contains 250,000 to 350,000 clones, 70% to 85% of which appear only once. Enrolled during active infection, Seattle patients were then followed longitudinally. The germline V gene has CDR1 MDHEN and CDR2 SYDVKM. CDR3 length: 15 amino acids. Trimming cost V 4 bases and J 1 base, with 14 bases left between them. This chain connects TRBV28 to TRBJ2-7; weak D call: TRBD1 (5 bases). The clonotype was recovered from a human donor with COVID-19, enrolled during active disease. The donor label of this sample is uncertain. The sequencing sample was made of peripheral blood. CDR3: CASSSQVSTSYEQYF. Here the CDR3 DNA reads TGTGCCAGCAGTTCACAGGTGTCCACGTCCTACGAGCAGTACTTC.